This TCR beta chain comes out of a study of T-cell reconstitution after alpha-beta-depleted transplantation in children. Preparation of the TCRbeta library used unique molecular identifiers. TCRdb fed the PCR reads into MiXCR, producing one record per CDR3 protein. The repertoire has roughly 300,000 distinct CDR3 sequences, 10% of them found once; the top ten carry approximately 2.3%. This clonotype has just a few counts. This TCR was sampled from a human donor who donated a stem cell graft to a child with acute lymphoblastic leukemia. The material was PBMCs from the stem cell graft donor, obtained from the stem cell graft.

In DNA form, the CDR3 reads TGCGCCAGCAGCTTGGTCAGTGAACGTGGGGAGACCCAGTACTTC. Its translation: CASSLVSERGETQYF. The genes are TRBV5-1 and TRBJ2-5, with D uncertain. CDR1 SGHRS and CDR2 YFSETQ come from the germline V gene. Trimming took 0 bases from V and 5 from J, leaving 14 bases between them. The CDR3 is made up of 15 amino acids.